The clone carrying this T cell receptor beta chain was seen once. Its antigen is currently unknown. Germline CDR1 and CDR2: LGHNA and YSLEER. The CDR3 is 17 residues long. V was clipped by 1 base and J by 1 base; unmatched bases: 9. This sample was included in a study of PD-1 blockade in classical Hodgkin lymphoma. The study's findings and limits: What drove the repertoire differences, possibly disease activity or prior therapy, has not been defined. Some patients began nivolumab under 1 year after ASCT. These patients were excluded from later analyses. A significant rise in TCR diversity was seen by C4D1 for CD4+ cells but not for CD8+ cells. Newly diagnosed patients and complete responders had comparable diversity at baseline.

Documented time point: cycle 4 day 1 (C4D1), after six to seven weeks of nivolumab. Relapse after autologous stem cell transplantation occurred in every patient, and brentuximab vedotin exposure varied. CD8+ T cells were isolated from thawed PBMCs by magnetic negative selection. Sequenced by immunoSEQ multiplex PCR; TCRdb stores in-frame clones only, minus some. Among roughly 20,000 clones, 84% were seen once, and the ten largest hold 6% to 7.5%. This sequence joins TRBV4-3 and TRBJ1-1; 7 bases fit TRBD1. Sequences were derived from CD8+ T cells from blood, sampled before the fourth cycle of nivolumab. The source is a human donor with classical Hodgkin lymphoma. Here the CDR3 reads CASSQGTEGARNTEAFF. CDR3 coding DNA: TGCGCCAGCAGCCAAGGGACCGAGGGGGCCAGGAACACTGAAGCTTTCTTT.